This entry describes one T cell receptor beta chain. This entry belongs to a study of blood T cell repertoires in COVID-19. Profiling relied on immunoSEQ multiplex PCR, and the TCRdb table lists in-frame clones only, not all of them. Among 150,000 to 200,000 clones listed, 90% were seen once. This CDR3 spans 18 amino acids. Germline loops: CDR1 SGHTA, CDR2 FQGNSA. After removal of 1 base from V and 2 bases from J, the junction contained 11 bases not matched to a gene. The chain carries TRBV7-2 and TRBJ1-5; 7 bases map to TRBD1. The source material was peripheral blood. The clonotype was recovered from a man aged 55 to 70 with active or convalescent COVID-19. The DNA of the CDR3 is TGTGCCAGCAGCTTAGGCTTGAACAGGGGAAGTGGCAATCAGCCCCAGCATTTT. Its translation is CASSLGLNRGSGNQPQHF.